The clone carrying this TCR beta chain has only a few counts. Its target is unknown. These data belong to a study of T-cell reconstitution after alpha-beta-depleted transplantation in children. Notes on the study in general: Several hundred expanded graft clones reportedly supplied alpha-beta T cells about two months after transplant. When one year had passed after transplant, most T-cell counts and diversity came from newly produced T cells.

Germline trimming cut 5 bases from V and 2 bases from J; bases unmatched to any gene: 13. The germline CDR1 and CDR2 sequences are SGHTA and FQGNSA. There are 17 residues in the CDR3. A library of TCRbeta sequences, prepared with unique molecular identifiers, was generated. TCRdb reanalysed the PCR reads using MiXCR and keeps one entry per CDR3 protein. The sample carries almost 250,000 distinct CDR3 sequences, 20% to 30% recorded once. The V and J genes are TRBV7-2 and TRBJ2-7; 9 nucleotides agree with TRBD2. The clonotype comes from a girl aged 2 to 10 with Fanconi anemia, due to receive a stem cell transplant. The input for sequencing was PBMCs, taken before TCRalphabeta/CD19-depleted stem cell transplant. CDR3 in amino acids: CASSPRAGLALPYEQYF. The DNA of the CDR3 is TGTGCCAGCAGCCCGAGGGCGGGACTAGCCCTACCCTACGAGCAGTACTTC.